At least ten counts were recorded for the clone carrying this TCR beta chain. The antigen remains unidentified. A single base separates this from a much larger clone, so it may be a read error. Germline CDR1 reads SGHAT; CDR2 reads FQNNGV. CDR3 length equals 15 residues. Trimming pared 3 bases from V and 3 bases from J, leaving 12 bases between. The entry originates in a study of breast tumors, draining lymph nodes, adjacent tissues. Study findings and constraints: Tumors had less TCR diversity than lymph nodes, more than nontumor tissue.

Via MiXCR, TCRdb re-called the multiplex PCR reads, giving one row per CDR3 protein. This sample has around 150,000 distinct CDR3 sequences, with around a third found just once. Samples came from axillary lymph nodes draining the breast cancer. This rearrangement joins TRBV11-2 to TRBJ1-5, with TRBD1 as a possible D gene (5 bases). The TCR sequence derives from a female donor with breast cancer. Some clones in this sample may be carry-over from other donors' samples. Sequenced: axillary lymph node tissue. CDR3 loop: CASSLGQDTNQPQHF. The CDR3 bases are TGTGCCAGCAGCTTGGGGCAGGATACCAATCAGCCCCAGCATTTT.